This T cell receptor beta chain appears in the sequencing data of a study of OX40 agonist ivuxolimab in advanced cancers. The overall study: Ivuxolimab doses were 0.01, 0.1, 0.3, 1.5, 3 or 10 mg/kg every 2 weeks. Hepatocellular carcinoma, melanoma, renal cell or head and neck cancer was diagnosed in the dose-escalation patients. A mean age of roughly 62 years, range about 20 to 85, was recorded, and under 85% were male.

This clone was seen just once. The germline V and J ends were trimmed by 6 bases and 8 bases, with 16 bases remaining between them. CDR1 is SGHTA and CDR2 is FQGNSA in the germline V gene. This CDR3 is 14 amino acids long. The assay was immunoSEQ multiplex PCR, and TCRdb's table has in-frame clones only and misses some. The data show around 90,000 clones, approximately 90% seen once. This clonotype originated in an adult with an advanced solid tumor such as melanoma, head and neck, liver or kidney cancer. The J gene is TRBJ1-4, the V gene TRBV7-2; TRBD1 might be the D (5 bases). Sequenced material: CD4+ or CD8+ T cells sorted from blood, taken in a trial of the OX40 agonist ivuxolimab. CDR3 bases: TGTGCCAGCAGAAGGGGTTTGTCGAGAGAAAAACTGTTTTTT. This sequence encodes CASRRGLSREKLFF.